One and the same sample provided the 5 T cell receptor beta chains below, sequenced in a study of T cells expressing NK-cell markers. TCRdb re-called the 5' RACE reads and shows each CDR3 protein once, DNA omitted. The repertoire shows 400,000 or so distinct CDR3 sequences; the top ten hold roughly 10%. The sample comprised blood T cells: a sorted CD56 or NKG2C T cell subset, CD4+ or CD8+ T cells, or bulk PBMC T cells (not recorded which). These receptors all stem from a woman aged 45-65 years in good health.

The chain employs TRBV29-1 and TRBJ1-4; the D call of TRBD1 rests on TCRdb alone, since no DNA is present to check it. In germline, CDR1 is SQVTM, CDR2 ANQGSEA. This CDR3 is 13 amino acids long. CDR3 in amino acids: CSVRLGREKLMFF.

V and J are TRBV6-5 and TRBJ1-4. The CDR3 extends over 14 amino acids. Germline V gene lookup returns CDR1 MNHEY and CDR2 SVGAGI. CDR3 region: CASSYSPDGQKLFF.

The chain couples TRBV5-1 to TRBJ2-7; no DNA is available, so the TRBD1 call from TCRdb remains unchecked. The CDR3 contains 17 residues. Germline loops: CDR1 SGHRS, CDR2 YFSETQ. The CDR3 loop is CASSVAVGRQGAYEQYF. Using reference TRBV5-1 and TRBJ2-7 for the parts outside the CDR3, the full variable domain is KAGVTQTPRYLIKTRGQQVTLSCSPISGHRSVSWYQQTPGQGLQFLFEYFSETQRNKGNFPGRFSGRQFSNSRSEMNVSTLELGDSALYLCASSVAVGRQGAYEQYFGPGTRLTVT.

The chain carries TRBV18 and TRBJ2-3. Germline CDR1 is KGHSH and CDR2 is LQKENI. This CDR3 has 13 residues. The CDR3 here is CASSPGGINTQYF.

The chain is built from TRBV7-9 and TRBJ2-7; TCRdb designates TRBD2, a call that cannot be tested without DNA. Germline V gives CDR1 SEHNR, CDR2 FQNEAQ (reference sequence). The CDR3 consists of 16 residues. The CDR3 region is CASSLRAGLEALEQYF.